The entry below gives a single T cell receptor (beta chain) sequence along with its context. Its antigen remains unidentified. Germline trimming cut 5 bases from V and 4 bases from J; bases unmatched to any gene: 5. The CDR3 has 14 amino acids. Germline values: CDR1 SGHRS, CDR2 YFSETQ. The primer mix had 60 Vbeta and 13 Jbeta primers. Clones were sequenced by immunoSEQ multiplex PCR, and TCRdb holds only the in-frame ones, with some missing. Of approximately 160,000 clones detected, approximately 79% appear once; the ten largest clones hold roughly 1.9%. This specimen comes from a study of cytomegalovirus exposure and HLA in healthy donors. Study observations and caveats: Previously analyzed data showed that most TCR beta V segments were productive at a frequency of about 87% or about 30%.

The receptor comes from a human donor in good health. The V gene is TRBV5-1, the J gene TRBJ2-1; 8 bases map to TRBD2. Specimen: PBMCs. The CDR3 sequence is CASRATSGYNEQFF. CDR3 DNA sequence: TGCGCCAGCAGGGCCACTAGCGGATACAATGAGCAGTTCTTC.